This TCR beta chain was sequenced in a study of CD8 T cells in Susac syndrome. This clonotype has a single count. An input of about 0.5 to 1 ug of RNA was subjected to reverse transcription using random hexamers. Multiplex PCR with immunoSEQ amplified the TCR beta CDR3 across 54 Vbeta and 13 Jbeta. TCRdb passed the immunoSEQ multiplex PCR reads through MiXCR, listing each CDR3 protein once. The table records approximately 190,000 distinct CDR3 sequences, over 90% of them present only once. Germline-derived CDR1 and CDR2 are DFQATT and SNEGSKA (reference sequence). V was pared by 0 bases and J by 5 bases, with 7 bases between. This CDR3 spans 12 amino acids. Sequencing of TCR beta was performed on blood CD8+ and CD4+ T cells. Stable or active relapsing-remitting multiple sclerosis, untreated and meeting revised McDonald criteria, defined the controls. TEMRA cells were FACS-enriched, and CD8+ and CD4+ T cells were isolated negatively.

The TCR comes from a human donor with multiple sclerosis. The chain links TRBV20-1 to TRBJ2-5; D remains unclear. The sample taken for sequencing was CD4+ T cells from PBMCs. CDR3 sequence (DNA): TGCAGTGCTAGAGATTTTGGGGAGACCCAGTACTTC. Translated, it gives CSARDFGETQYF.